The TCR beta chain under discussion was sequenced for a study of T cells after yellow fever vaccination. Background on the study: Fractions of low cell number were prepared using SMART-Seq v4 Ultra Low Input.

Generation of TCR cDNA used 5'RACE template switching (which added a universal primer site and UMIs). TCRdb re-derived calls from the 5' RACE reads in MiXCR, one entry per CDR3 protein. The sample lists roughly 310,000 distinct CDR3 sequences, roughly 8.7% seen once, with about a sixth in the top ten. On this clonotype itself: As yet, its antigen is unknown.

From germline, CDR1 is WSHSY and CDR2 SAAADI. The CDR3 length is 19 residues. Losses at the gene ends were 3 bases for V and 4 bases for J; bases not matched to a gene: 12. Study-level results: The study re-detected most primary-vaccination clones after the booster (approximately 97% CD4, approximately 87% CD8). Peaking on day 5 versus 15, the secondary response was faster but weaker.

The chain recombines TRBV10-2 with TRBJ2-6; 10 positions agree with TRBD1. This receptor was taken from a man aged 18 to 29 who received the YFV17D yellow fever vaccine. The source was PBMCs, collected on the day of the first yellow fever vaccination. The DNA for the CDR3 is TGCGCCAGCAGTGATACCGGGACAGGGGTATCCCGCGGGGCCAACGTCCTGACTTTC. Translation: CASSDTGTGVSRGANVLTF.